Listed below are T cell receptor beta chains from one sample, sequenced in a study of identical twins. TCRdb passed the 5' RACE reads through MiXCR, listing each CDR3 protein once. This repertoire shows 520,000 or so distinct CDR3 sequences, approximately 22% found once; its top ten account for 0.75% to 0.95%. The sample was also linked to a second study, of T cells expressing NK-cell markers.

Input material: CD4+ T cells sorted from blood. The source of these receptors is a young woman in good health. CDR3s include the opening cysteine and the closing phenylalanine or tryptophan. The D gene is left open where the match is weak. Clone sizes are given selectively: once, few, many, or a class where the clone is expanded.

d_call	j_call	v_call	clone_size	cdr3_nt	cdr3_aa
.	TRBJ1-5	TRBV6-5	.	TGTGCCAGCAGTTACGAGGGATACAATCAGCCCCAGCATTTT	CASSYEGYNQPQHF
.	TRBJ1-1	TRBV6-1	few	TGTGCAGGCTCGGGAACAGGTATCACTGAAGCTTTCTTT	CAGSGTGITEAFF
.	TRBJ2-2	TRBV20-1	few	TGCAGTGCTCCAGGACAGCCAAACACCGGGGAGCTGTTTTTT	CSAPGQPNTGELFF
.	TRBJ2-7	TRBV5-6	.	TGTGCCAGCAGCTTGGGTACTTTGCCTAACTACGAGCAGTACTTC	CASSLGTLPNYEQYF
.	TRBJ2-5	TRBV5-1	.	TGCGCCAGCAGCTTGGCCGTTTCGGCGGTTCGAGAGACCCAGTACTTC	CASSLAVSAVRETQYF
.	TRBJ2-5	TRBV20-1	.	TGCAGTGTCACCCCGGCCAGTTCTCGAATACAAGAGACCCAGTACTTC	CSVTPASSRIQETQYF
.	TRBJ2-7	TRBV27	few	TGTGCCAGCAGTTCCCTCGGGGCCTCAGCCTACGAGCAGTACTTC	CASSSLGASAYEQYF
.	TRBJ2-7	TRBV4-1	.	TGCGCCAGCAGCCAAGAAACATATTACGAGCAGTACTTC	CASSQETYYEQYF
TRBD1	TRBJ2-7	TRBV5-1	few	TGCGCCAGCGCGGCAGAGGGGGCCCCGTCCTACGAGCAGTACTTC	CASAAEGAPSYEQYF
.	TRBJ1-4	TRBV6-5	few	TGTGCCAGCAGTTACTCCGGGACGGCTAATGAAAAACTGTTTTTT	CASSYSGTANEKLFF
TRBD2	TRBJ2-5	TRBV12-3/TRBV12-4	.	TGTGCCAGCAGTCGTAGCGGGGGGTTCAGGGAGACCCAGTACTTC	CASSRSGGFRETQYF
.	TRBJ2-5	TRBV6-1	few	TGTGCCAGCTCGAGGGGCCCAGAGGAGACCCAGTACTTC	CASSRGPEETQYF
TRBD2	TRBJ2-7	TRBV15	few	TGTGCCACCAGCAGAGAGACTAGCGGGTGGCCCCTTTGGCAGTACTTC	CATSRETSGWPLWQYF
TRBD1	TRBJ1-1	TRBV12-3/TRBV12-4	few	TGTGCCAGTGGACAGGGGGGGACTGAAGCTTTCTTT	CASGQGGTEAFF
.	TRBJ2-3	TRBV12-3/TRBV12-4	many	TGCGCCAGCAGCTTGGAGACAGATACGCAGTATTTT	CASSLETDTQYF
.	TRBJ2-7	TRBV5-4	few	TGTGCCAGCAGCCCGTCCCGGGAAAGAGAGCAGTACTTC	CASSPSREREQYF
TRBD1	TRBJ2-6	TRBV10-2	few	TGCGCCAGCAGTGAGGACAGGGCTGGGGCCAACGTCCTGACTTTC	CASSEDRAGANVLTF
TRBD2	TRBJ2-1	TRBV5-1	.	TGCGCCAGCGGCGGACTAGCGGGTTACAATGAGCAGTTCTTC	CASGGLAGYNEQFF
.	TRBJ2-7	TRBV5-6	few	TGTGCCAGCAGCTTGTTGACCTACGAGCAGTACTTC	CASSLLTYEQYF
TRBD2	TRBJ2-3	TRBV13	.	TGTGCCAGCAGCCCCCCCGGGACTAGATACACAGATACGCAGTATTTT	CASSPPGTRYTDTQYF
TRBD2	TRBJ2-7	TRBV29-1	.	TGCAGCGTTGCCTGGACTAGCGGGAGGGTTTACGAGCAGTACTTC	CSVAWTSGRVYEQYF
.	TRBJ2-2	TRBV20-1	.	TGCAGTGCCGAGCTAGCTCCGACCGGGGAGCTGTTTTTT	CSAELAPTGELFF
.	TRBJ2-7	TRBV7-8	.	TGTGCCAGCAGCTTAGCGACAGGTCCCCTCGAGCAGTACTTC	CASSLATGPLEQYF
.	TRBJ1-3	TRBV5-1	few	TGCGCCAGCAGCTTGGACGACAGCAACACCATATATTTT	CASSLDDSNTIYF
TRBD1	TRBJ2-7	TRBV5-1	many	TGCGCCAGCAGCCGCGACAGGGGACACGACGAGCAGTACTTC	CASSRDRGHDEQYF
TRBD2	TRBJ2-3	TRBV11-2	few	TGTGCCAGCAGCTTAGGGGAATTGGGTAGCGGGGTTGCAGATACGCAGTATTTT	CASSLGELGSGVADTQYF
.	TRBJ1-3	TRBV12-3/TRBV12-4	medium-sized	TGTGCCAGCAGTACCCGTGGGGTGTCTGGAAACACCATATATTTT	CASSTRGVSGNTIYF
.	TRBJ2-3	TRBV12-3/TRBV12-4	few	TGTGCCAGCAGATCCAGCGGGAGCACAGATACGCAGTATTTT	CASRSSGSTDTQYF
TRBD1	TRBJ2-1	TRBV20-1	.	TGCAGCCCCCGGGACAGGGGGAAAAATGAGCAGTTCTTC	CSPRDRGKNEQFF
.	TRBJ1-2	TRBV29-1	many	TGCAGCGTCCTACCTCACGAACCCTATGGCTACACCTTC	CSVLPHEPYGYTF
TRBD2	TRBJ2-3	TRBV5-1	many	TGCGCCAGCAGCCGGACCGGGACTAGCGGGACAGATACGCAGTATTTT	CASSRTGTSGTDTQYF
TRBD1	TRBJ1-1	TRBV7-3	few	TGTGCCAGCAGCTCCGGGACAGGGAGGGAGGCTTTCTTT	CASSSGTGREAFF
.	TRBJ2-7	TRBV6-1	few	TGTGCCAGCAGCGAAAGGGGGTCAGGGGACACTGGTTACTTC	CASSERGSGDTGYF
.	TRBJ1-2	TRBV4-3	once	TGCGCCAGCAGCCAAGGGGGGGATGGCTACACCTTC	CASSQGGDGYTF
.	TRBJ2-3	TRBV27	few	TGTGCCAGCGTTGGAGATACGCAGTATTTT	CASVGDTQYF
.	TRBJ1-2	TRBV6-5	few	TGTGCCAGCAGTTACTCGTTGCCAGGGCGATATGGCTACACCTTC	CASSYSLPGRYGYTF
.	TRBJ1-4	TRBV18	.	TGTGCCAGCTCAAGAGTTGCAACTAATGAAAAACTGTTTTTT	CASSRVATNEKLFF
TRBD1	TRBJ2-1	TRBV20-1	.	TGCAGTGCTACGAGGACAGGGGTCCACAATGAGCAGTTCTTC	CSATRTGVHNEQFF
TRBD2	TRBJ2-1	TRBV6-5	.	TGTGCCAGCAGAACTAGACCGGGACTACTTTTAGTCAATGAGCAGTTCTTC	CASRTRPGLLLVNEQFF
.	TRBJ1-2	TRBV24-1	few	TGTGCCACCAGTGATCCCAAGGCGGACCAACTTTACTATGGCTACACCTTC	CATSDPKADQLYYGYTF
.	TRBJ2-5	TRBV20-1	.	TGCAGTGCCTTGGACACCCCGGAGACCCAGTACTTC	CSALDTPETQYF
.	TRBJ2-7	TRBV6-2/TRBV6-3	.	TGTGCCAGCAGGCGGACGGTGAGGGAGCAGTACTTC	CASRRTVREQYF
TRBD2	TRBJ2-1	TRBV24-1	.	TGTGCCACCAGTGATCCACGGGGGGGCCAGTACAATGAGCAGTTCTTC	CATSDPRGGQYNEQFF